What follows are 29 T cell receptor beta chains derived from one specimen sequenced in a study of shared clonotypes between healthy human individuals. The protocol was immunoSEQ multiplex PCR, while the TCRdb copy is restricted to in-frame clones and leaves out a portion. The sample shows 2.3 million or so clones, 93% of them seen only once. Sequencing was carried out using naive CD4+ T cells from PBMCs. The subset is: CD45RA+ positively selected. These receptors were taken from a man younger than 35 in good health. Some clones in this sample may be carry-over from other donors' samples.

This chain joins TRBV11-2 and TRBJ2-1; 9 nucleotides agree with TRBD2. J lost 3 bases, V lost 6 bases, and 6 bases had no gene match. Germline V gives CDR1 SGHAT, CDR2 FQNNGV. There are 15 residues in the CDR3. Written as DNA, the CDR3 is TGTGCCAGCAGGAAAACTAGCGGGTACTACAATGAGCAGTTCTTC. This encodes CASRKTSGYYNEQFF.

The genes are TRBV11-1 and TRBJ1-3; the D is unclear. CDR1 SGHAT and CDR2 FQDESV come from the germline V gene (reference sequence). This CDR3 is 16 amino acids long. The germline V and J ends were trimmed by 5 bases and 6 bases, with 20 bases remaining between them. CDR3: CASSLRRGASINTIYF. CDR3 DNA: TGTGCCAGCAGCCTTCGTCGGGGTGCCTCGATAAACACCATATATTTT.

The J gene is TRBJ2-5, the V gene TRBV29-1; D gene ambiguous. Germline V lookup: CDR1 SQVTM, CDR2 ANQGSEA. Trimming left V 5 bases short and J 5 bases short, with 6 bases between. The CDR3 loop spans 10 amino acids. In DNA form, the CDR3 reads TGCAGCGTTTACCGGGAGACCCAGTACTTC. It encodes CSVYRETQYF.

This chain links TRBV9 with TRBJ2-3, with 11 nucleotides matching TRBD2. The V segment lost 3 bases and the J segment 0 bases; nucleotides outside the gene matches: 3. Germline values: CDR1 SGDLS, CDR2 YYNGEE. This CDR3 region has 16 residues. CDR3 loop: CASSEGLAASTDTQYF. Here the CDR3 DNA reads TGTGCCAGCAGCGAGGGACTAGCGGCTAGCACAGATACGCAGTATTTT.

The rearrangement joins TRBV19 to TRBJ1-5; 12 bases are shared with TRBD1. This CDR3 is 18 amino acids long. Trimming cost V 6 bases and J 6 bases; bases outside gene matches: 15. Per the germline V gene, CDR1 is LNHDA and CDR2 is SQIVND (reference sequence). CDR3: CASSSTGQGAYVRQPQHF. CDR3 nucleotides: TGTGCCAGTAGCTCGACGGGACAGGGGGCCTACGTGCGTCAGCCCCAGCATTTT.

V and J are TRBV6-6 and TRBJ2-7; tentatively, D is TRBD1 (6 bases). V lost 0 bases and J 3 bases, leaving 12 bases between the germline ends. The CDR3 runs to 15 residues. Germline lookup yields CDR1 MNHNY and CDR2 SVGAGI (reference sequence). Here the CDR3 DNA reads TGTGCCAGCAGTTACTCGGGCGCCAGGGGCTACGAGCAGTACTTC. It codes for CASSYSGARGYEQYF.

With regard to this clone: Other DNA sequences in the sample encode the same CDR3. The chain employs TRBV2 and TRBJ2-1, with 7 positions matching TRBD1. Germline V gives CDR1 SNHLY, CDR2 FYNNEI. The CDR3 runs to 13 residues. The V and J ends lost 4 bases and 5 bases, in that order; junction bases with no gene match: 2. The CDR3 bases are TGTGCCAGCAGTGGGGGACAGCACAATGAGCAGTTCTTC. Its protein is CASSGGQHNEQFF.

The V call is TRBV5-1, the J call TRBJ2-2; possibly TRBD2 for D (6 bases). The CDR3 sequence is 16 residues long. Germline CDR1 is SGHRS and CDR2 is YFSETQ. Trimming cost V 0 bases and J 2 bases, with 11 bases left between them. This chain's CDR3 is CASSLAASVNTGELFF. In DNA, the CDR3 is TGCGCCAGCAGCTTGGCCGCTAGCGTAAACACCGGGGAGCTGTTTTTT.

The genes are TRBV5-6 and TRBJ2-2; D not resolved. Germline V gene sequence: CDR1 SGHDT, CDR2 YYEEEE. Trimming pared 2 bases from V and 1 base from J, leaving 12 bases between. CDR3 length: 16 amino acids. CDR3 DNA sequence: TGTGCCAGCAGCTTATCCGATGCATGGAACACCGGGGAGCTGTTTTTT. Its translation: CASSLSDAWNTGELFF.

This rearrangement joins TRBV5-5 to TRBJ2-5; no clear D gene. The ends were cut back, 0 bases at V and 9 bases at J, with 15 bases in the middle. Germline V gene data show CDR1 as SGHKS and CDR2 as YYEKEE (reference sequence). This CDR3 spans 14 amino acids. The CDR3 loop reads CASSLVGPPGAQYF. DNA of the CDR3: TGTGCCAGCAGCTTGGTAGGACCCCCTGGGGCCCAGTACTTC.

The chain links TRBV5-1 to TRBJ2-1, with 13 bases matching TRBD2. Germline values: CDR1 SGHRS, CDR2 YFSETQ. This CDR3 spans 16 amino acids. Trimming cost V 3 bases and J 2 bases; bases outside gene matches: 2. The CDR3 here is CASSSTSGRAYNEQFF. The CDR3 DNA is TGCGCCAGCAGCTCAACTAGCGGGAGGGCCTACAATGAGCAGTTCTTC.

V usage is TRBV11-2 and J usage is TRBJ2-7, with D possibly being TRBD1 (6 bases). The CDR3 totals 14 residues. Germline V lookup: CDR1 SGHAT, CDR2 FQNNGV. Trimming left V 2 bases short and J 3 bases short, with 11 bases between. The CDR3 reads CASSLRGQFYEQYF. CDR3 DNA: TGTGCCAGCAGCTTAAGAGGACAGTTCTACGAGCAGTACTTC.

The rearrangement uses TRBV5-6 and TRBJ1-1; TRBD1 might be the D (6 bases). The V end was cut by 0 bases, the J end by 1 base, with 10 bases between. Per the germline V gene, CDR1 is SGHDT and CDR2 is YYEEEE. The CDR3 extends over 15 amino acids. The DNA for the CDR3 is TGTGCCAGCAGCTTGGTTGGGGGCTGGAACACTGAAGCTTTCTTT. Translated: CASSLVGGWNTEAFF.

This clone was counted only a few times. Here the CDR3 reads CASSLGGGAYEQYF. In nucleotides, the CDR3 is TGTGCCAGCAGCCTCGGAGGGGGAGCCTACGAGCAGTACTTC. The chain joins TRBV14 to TRBJ2-7, with D perhaps TRBD1 or TRBD2 (6 bases each). Germline V gene lookup returns CDR1 SGHDN and CDR2 FVKESK. CDR3 length: 14 amino acids. V lost 4 bases to trimming and J lost 2 bases, with 12 bases between them.

The genes are TRBV9 and TRBJ2-5; 7 positions match TRBD2. The CDR3 consists of 11 residues. Looked up from germline, CDR1 is SGDLS and CDR2 is YYNGEE. Trimming cost V 4 bases and J 7 bases; bases outside gene matches: 1. The CDR3 DNA is TGTGCCAGCAGCCGCGGGGGGACCCAGTACTTC. Translated, it gives CASSRGGTQYF.

The CDR3 sequence: CASSLEGSPVYEQYF. The CDR3 coding sequence is TGTGCCAGCAGCTTAGAAGGCTCGCCTGTCTACGAGCAGTACTTC. The chain uses TRBV7-9 and TRBJ2-7; D call uncertain. Trimming took off 1 base at V and 3 bases at J, with 13 bases between the two ends. The length of the CDR3 is 15 residues. Germline V gene lookup returns CDR1 SEHNR and CDR2 FQNEAQ (reference sequence).

The V and J genes are TRBV14 and TRBJ1-1; D uncertain. The ends were cut back, 0 bases at V and 9 bases at J, with 11 bases in the middle. Germline loops: CDR1 SGHDN, CDR2 FVKESK. CDR3 size: 13 residues. For the CDR3, the DNA is TGTGCCAGCAGCCAAGATAGCACAGATAAAGCTTTCTTT. Its translation is CASSQDSTDKAFF.

The chain combines TRBV6-5 with TRBJ2-7; D ambiguous. Germline V lookup: CDR1 MNHEY, CDR2 SVGAGI. The V and J ends lost 5 bases and 3 bases respectively, with 5 bases between them. The CDR3 is 11 amino acids. DNA of the CDR3: TGTGCCAGCAGTGAATACTACGAGCAGTACTTC. Its protein product is CASSEYYEQYF.

The CDR3: CASSPLSPVHEQYF. CDR3 coding DNA: TGTGCCAGCAGCCCCCTGTCTCCGGTCCACGAGCAGTACTTC. The chain uses TRBV14 and TRBJ2-7, with no clear D. CDR1 is SGHDN and CDR2 is FVKESK in the germline V gene. V dropped 4 bases and J dropped 5 bases, with 15 bases sitting between them. This CDR3 is 14 amino acids long.

CDR3 sequence reads: CATSRDQGSPAEYGYTF. Written as DNA, the CDR3 is TGTGCCACCAGCAGAGATCAGGGCAGCCCAGCCGAGTATGGCTACACCTTC. The V and J genes are TRBV15 and TRBJ1-2, with D possibly being TRBD1 (5 bases). The germline gives CDR1 LNHNV, CDR2 YYDKDF (reference sequence). With 0 bases removed from V and 5 bases from J, the gap between germline ends came to 19 bases. The CDR3 has 17 residues.

The sample holds one count of this clone. The chain joins TRBV5-1 to TRBJ2-7, with D unresolved. Trimming stripped 4 bases from V and 3 bases from J, with 11 bases between. CDR1 and CDR2 from the germline V gene are SGHRS and YFSETQ. The CDR3 runs 13 residues. This chain's CDR3 is CASSIDPRYEQYF. The DNA of the CDR3 is TGCGCCAGCAGCATAGACCCCCGCTACGAGCAGTACTTC.

The chain carries TRBV4-1 and TRBJ2-7; D might be TRBD2 (5 bases). This CDR3 region has 15 residues. Looked up from germline, CDR1 is MGHRA and CDR2 is YSYEKL. The germline V and J ends were trimmed by 2 bases and 0 bases, with 11 bases remaining between them. The CDR3 region is CASSQLPDSSYEQYF. The CDR3 DNA is TGCGCCAGCAGCCAACTCCCGGACTCCTCCTACGAGCAGTACTTC.

The V gene is TRBV5-1, the J gene TRBJ1-2, with 10 bases identical to TRBD1. Germline V gene sequence: CDR1 SGHRS, CDR2 YFSETQ. CDR3 length: 14 residues. The V and J ends lost 4 bases and 7 bases, in that order; junction bases with no gene match: 7. CDR3 bases: TGCGCCAGCAGCCCCGGGACAGGGGTCTCTGGCTACACCTTC. Its protein product is CASSPGTGVSGYTF.

The count of this clone is one. This chain links TRBV2 with TRBJ1-1; D is possibly TRBD1 (6 bases). V lost 7 bases, J lost 0 bases, and 12 bases lay in between. The CDR3 length is 14 residues. Germline CDR1 and CDR2: SNHLY and FYNNEI. CDR3 bases: TGTGCCAGCAAAAGACAGGATCTGAACACTGAAGCTTTCTTT. Its translation is CASKRQDLNTEAFF.

This chain links TRBV5-1 with TRBJ2-3; 9 positions agree with TRBD1. Looked up from germline, CDR1 is SGHRS and CDR2 is YFSETQ. V dropped 6 bases and J dropped 2; count of bases not matched to a gene: 7. This CDR3 comprises 15 residues. CDR3 in amino acids: CASKTRTGVTDTQYF. CDR3 DNA sequence: TGCGCCAGCAAGACCCGGACAGGGGTCACAGATACGCAGTATTTT.

Note on this clone: This specimen includes other DNA sequences encoding the same CDR3. The chain combines TRBV6-1 with TRBJ1-5; no firm D call. CDR1 is MNHNS, CDR2 SASEGT, per germline. V lost 0 bases and J 4 bases, leaving 10 bases between the germline ends. This CDR3 comprises 15 residues. CDR3 sequence reads: CASSEAGGRNQPQHF. As DNA, the CDR3 is TGTGCCAGCAGTGAAGCGGGCGGTAGGAATCAGCCCCAGCATTTT.

On this clone: The sample has other DNA sequences that encode this CDR3 too. The V and J genes are TRBV18 and TRBJ1-5; D unresolved. Germline V gene lookup returns CDR1 KGHSH and CDR2 LQKENI. Trimming shortened V by 2 bases and J by 4 bases, and 6 bases separated the two germline ends. This CDR3 spans 13 amino acids. CDR3 loop: CASSPADNQPQHF. CDR3 nucleotides: TGTGCCAGCTCACCAGCAGATAATCAGCCCCAGCATTTT.

There are a few counts of this clone. CDR3 sequence: CASSASGANYGYTF. DNA for the CDR3: TGTGCCAGCAGCGCGTCCGGGGCCAACTATGGCTACACCTTC. The V gene is TRBV7-9, the J gene TRBJ1-2; tentative D call: TRBD1 (5 bases). V was trimmed by 5 bases and J by 2 bases, leaving 12 bases between them. Germline CDR1 SEHNR, CDR2 FQNEAQ (reference sequence). The CDR3 loop spans 14 amino acids.

V and J are TRBV18 and TRBJ1-4; D call uncertain. Trimming took 3 bases from V and 0 from J, leaving 8 bases between them. CDR1 and CDR2 from the germline V gene are KGHSH and LQKENI. The CDR3 is made up of 15 amino acids. Written as DNA, the CDR3 is TGTGCCAGCTCACCCCAAGTTGCAACTAATGAAAAACTGTTTTTT. Its translation: CASSPQVATNEKLFF. Full variable domain (missing parts from reference TRBV18 and TRBJ1-4): NAGVMQNPRHLVRRRGQEARLRCSPMKGHSHVYWYRQLPEEGLKFMVYLQKENIIDESGMPKERFSAEFPKEGPSILRIQQVVRGDSAAYFCASSPQVATNEKLFFGSGTQLSVL.